Each of the 24 T cell receptor beta chains below was sequenced from the same sample in a study of blood T cell repertoires in COVID-19. Some clones are missing from TCRdb's copy, which holds only in-frame ones; the method was immunoSEQ multiplex PCR. The sample shows more than 70,000 clones, 65% to 90% of them seen only once. The sample consisted of peripheral blood. The receptors originated from a woman at least 80 years old with acute or convalescent COVID-19.

The chain combines TRBV12-5 with TRBJ1-6, with D perhaps matching TRBD1 (5 bases). The V end was cut by 1 base, the J end by 10 bases, with 5 bases between. Germline V gives CDR1 LGHNT, CDR2 FRNRAP. The CDR3 spans 12 residues. CDR3 coding DNA: TGTGCTAGTGGTTTGGGACAGTCACCCCTCCACTTT. Encoded protein: CASGLGQSPLHF.

The chain recombines TRBV5-6 with TRBJ1-1; 7 bases map to TRBD1. The CDR3 consists of 16 residues. J lost 0 bases, V lost 2 bases, and 7 bases had no gene match. The germline V gene encodes CDR1 SGHDT and CDR2 YYEEEE. CDR3 protein: CASSFLGQVMNTEAFF. The CDR3, as DNA: TGTGCCAGCAGCTTTTTAGGACAGGTTATGAACACTGAAGCTTTCTTT.

Only a few counts were recorded for this clone. V usage is TRBV6-1 and J usage is TRBJ1-3, with D hard to call. The CDR3 length is 15 residues. V dropped 2 bases and J dropped 0 bases, with 8 bases sitting between them. The germline gives CDR1 MNHNS, CDR2 SASEGT. In nucleotides, the CDR3 is TGTGCCAGCAGTGAAAACAGCTTCTCTGGAAACACCATATATTTT. Translation gives CASSENSFSGNTIYF.

The V and J genes are TRBV9 and TRBJ2-5, with 11 positions matching TRBD2. After removal of 4 bases from V and 4 bases from J, the junction contained 3 bases not matched to a gene. Germline V lookup: CDR1 SGDLS, CDR2 YYNGEE. CDR3 length: 14 residues. The CDR3 protein is CASSRSGGVETQYF. The CDR3, as DNA: TGTGCCAGCAGCCGTAGCGGGGGGGTAGAGACCCAGTACTTC.

This sequence joins TRBV29-1 and TRBJ2-2; D is possibly TRBD2 (6 bases). Germline V lookup: CDR1 SQVTM, CDR2 ANQGSEA. The length of the CDR3 is 13 residues. Trimming took 4 bases from V and 5 from J, leaving 11 bases between them. This chain's CDR3 is CSVGLEGTGELFF. The CDR3 DNA is TGCAGCGTTGGACTAGAGGGTACCGGGGAGCTGTTTTTT.

The chain is built from TRBV10-3 and TRBJ2-3; possible D gene TRBD2, 5 bases. Germline V gene data show CDR1 as ENHRY and CDR2 as SYGVKD. The CDR3 runs to 15 residues. Trimming removed 2 bases at V and 1 base at J, with 10 bases between. The CDR3 DNA is TGTGCCATCAGTGAGGGACTGACCCGCACAGATACGCAGTATTTT. Its translation is CAISEGLTRTDTQYF.

V usage is TRBV5-1 and J usage is TRBJ2-7; tentatively, D is TRBD1 (5 bases). Trimming removed 5 bases at V and 1 base at J, with 16 bases between. In germline, CDR1 is SGHRS, CDR2 YFSETQ. CDR3 length: 15 residues. CDR3 residues: CASRPTAGSSYEQYF. The DNA of the CDR3 is TGCGCCAGCAGGCCCACGGCAGGGTCATCCTACGAGCAGTACTTC.

The chain has TRBV5-4 and TRBJ2-1; 11 nucleotides align to TRBD2. CDR1 and CDR2 from the germline V gene are SGHNT and YYREEE (reference sequence). V gave up 5 bases and J gave up 4 bases; unmatched junction bases: 5. The CDR3 spans 15 residues. The CDR3 protein is CASRPGTSGYNEQFF. In DNA, the CDR3 is TGTGCCAGCAGACCCGGGACTAGCGGTTACAATGAGCAGTTCTTC.

V gene TRBV5-5 combines with J gene TRBJ2-7; a weak D match, TRBD2 (6 bases). The V gene's germline CDR1 is SGHKS and CDR2 YYEKEE (reference sequence). CDR3 length equals 14 residues. Trimming stripped 3 bases from V and 5 bases from J, with 15 bases between. This chain's CDR3 is CASSSGLYVHEQYF. CDR3 bases: TGTGCCAGCAGCTCGGGACTGTATGTCCACGAGCAGTACTTC. The full variable domain, its missing parts supplied by reference TRBV5-5 and TRBJ2-7, is DAGVTQSPTHLIKTRGQQVTLRCSPISGHKSVSWYQQVLGQGPQFIFQYYEKEERGRGNFPDRFSARQFPNYSSELNVNALLLGDSALYLCASSSGLYVHEQYFGPGTRLTVT.

CDR3 in DNA: TGTGCCAGCAGCCGGAAGGGACAGGAGGTAGAGACCCAGTACTTC. This gives the protein CASSRKGQEVETQYF. V gene TRBV6-5 combines with J gene TRBJ2-5; 8 bases line up with TRBD1. This CDR3 contains 15 residues. V trimming: 6 bases; J trimming: 4 bases; junction bases outside the gene matches: 10. CDR1 is MNHEY, CDR2 SVGAGI, per germline.

The chain combines TRBV28 with TRBJ1-5, with TRBD1 matching over 9 bases. The germline gives CDR1 MDHEN, CDR2 SYDVKM. The CDR3 length is 17 residues. Losses at the gene ends were 4 bases for V and 7 bases for J; bases not matched to a gene: 14. CDR3 region: CASSSRDRESRRQPQHF. The DNA of the CDR3 is TGTGCCAGCAGTTCCCGGGACAGGGAGTCCAGGAGGCAGCCCCAGCATTTT. Filled out from reference TRBV28 and TRBJ1-5, the complete variable domain reads DVKVTQSSRYLVKRTGEKVFLECVQDMDHENMFWYRQDPGLGLRLIYFSYDVKMKEKGDIPEGYSVSREKKERFSLILESASTNQTSMYLCASSSRDRESRRQPQHFGDGTRLSIL.

J is TRBJ1-2 and V is TRBV7-6; 8 bases map to TRBD1. V was clipped by 5 bases and J by 2 bases; unmatched bases: 7. The CDR3 spans 15 residues. Germline V gives CDR1 SGHVS, CDR2 FNYEAQ. The CDR3 sequence is CASSITGGGNYGYTF. Written as DNA, the CDR3 is TGTGCCAGCAGCATAACAGGGGGAGGAAACTATGGCTACACCTTC.

This CDR3 reads CASTAGDNFYGYTF. DNA of the CDR3: TGTGCCAGCACTGCGGGAGACAATTTCTATGGCTACACCTTC. The chain employs TRBV6-5 and TRBJ1-2; D gene uncertain. In germline, CDR1 is MNHEY, CDR2 SVGAGI. The CDR3 sequence is 14 residues long. V lost 7 bases and J lost 4, with 16 bases in between.

This CDR3 reads CASSQGTNYGYTF. The DNA of the CDR3 is TGTGCCAGCAGCCAAGGGACAAACTATGGCTACACCTTC. The chain carries TRBV7-9 and TRBJ1-2, with D possibly being TRBD1 (6 bases). Germline-derived CDR1 and CDR2 are SEHNR and FQNEAQ (reference sequence). This CDR3 comprises 13 residues. The V gene lost 5 bases and the J gene lost 2 bases, with 9 bases spanning the gap.

V gene TRBV6-2 or TRBV6-3 combines with J gene TRBJ1-2; no firm D call. This CDR3 comprises 14 residues. V gave up 6 bases and J gave up 7 bases, with 18 bases separating them. Germline values: CDR1 MNHEY, CDR2 SVGEGT. The CDR3 region has the DNA TGTGCCAGCAGCCAGCTGGGCCCCGTCCGTGGCTACACCTTC. It yields the protein CASSQLGPVRGYTF.

The V gene is TRBV15, the J gene TRBJ1-2; D unresolved. Germline V gene sequence: CDR1 LNHNV, CDR2 YYDKDF (reference sequence). This CDR3 has 14 amino acids. V was cut by 3 bases and J by 4 bases, with 12 bases left in between. Here the CDR3 reads CATSSGPGGYGYTF. The CDR3 DNA is TGTGCCACCAGCAGCGGCCCCGGCGGCTATGGCTACACCTTC.

The genes are TRBV2 and TRBJ2-7; no definite D call. The CDR3 is 15 residues long. V lost 7 bases and J 0 bases, leaving 16 bases between the germline ends. Germline CDR1 SNHLY, CDR2 FYNNEI. As DNA, the CDR3 is TGTGCCAGCACCTTCGAAAGCCCTAGCTCCTACGAGCAGTACTTC. The encoded protein is CASTFESPSSYEQYF.

The genes are TRBV20-1 and TRBJ1-2; no clear D. V was cut by 3 bases and J by 0 bases, with 5 bases left in between. CDR3 size: 12 residues. The germline V gene has CDR1 DFQATT and CDR2 SNEGSKA (reference sequence). The CDR3 region has the DNA TGCAGTGCTAGTCGAGCTAACTATGGCTACACCTTC. It encodes CSASRANYGYTF.

The rearrangement uses TRBV28 and TRBJ1-2; D possibly corresponds to TRBD1 (5 bases). V gave up 6 bases and J gave up 4 bases, with 12 bases separating them. Germline CDR1 and CDR2: MDHEN and SYDVKM. CDR3 length: 13 amino acids. In DNA form, the CDR3 reads TGTGCCAGCAGGAGTACCCAGGGCTATGGCTACACCTTC. Translated: CASRSTQGYGYTF.

The chain is built from TRBV2 and TRBJ2-2, with 8 positions matching TRBD1. This CDR3 region has 14 residues. Germline trimming cut 4 bases from V and 9 bases from J; bases unmatched to any gene: 7. Per germline, CDR1 SNHLY and CDR2 FYNNEI. CDR3 sequence (DNA): TGTGCCAGCAGTGTCGGACAGGGAGGCCGGGAGCTGTTTTTT. This gives the protein CASSVGQGGRELFF.

This clone came up once. V usage is TRBV28 and J usage is TRBJ2-1, with 8 bases matching TRBD2. V was pared by 6 bases and J by 2 bases, with 3 bases of the junction left unmatched. The CDR3 totals 14 residues. Germline CDR1 and CDR2: MDHEN and SYDVKM. CDR3 coding DNA: TGTGCCAGCAGGAAAGCGGGGGCCTACAATGAGCAGTTCTTC. Its protein product is CASRKAGAYNEQFF.

The rearrangement uses TRBV3-1 (or the pseudogene TRBV3-2) and TRBJ2-7; TRBD1 matches 9 bases. Germline V gene data show CDR1 as LGHDT and CDR2 as YNNKEL (reference sequence). V lost 4 bases, J lost 2 bases, and 9 bases stayed unmatched. The CDR3 is 16 amino acids. Here the CDR3 reads CASSPRSGTGPYEQYF. The DNA for the CDR3 is TGTGCCAGCAGCCCTCGGTCCGGGACAGGGCCCTACGAGCAGTACTTC.

CDR3 loop: CASSPRGGRDPDTQYF. The CDR3 coding sequence is TGCGCCAGCAGCCCCCGCGGGGGGAGGGATCCAGATACGCAGTATTTT. This chain connects TRBV5-1 to TRBJ2-3; 8 bases are shared with TRBD2. CDR1 SGHRS and CDR2 YFSETQ come from the germline V gene. J lost 4 bases, V lost 4 bases, and 11 bases had no gene match. The CDR3 has 16 amino acids.

This chain joins TRBV10-3 and TRBJ1-2, with 11 bases aligning to TRBD1. CDR1 ENHRY and CDR2 SYGVKD come from the germline V gene. There are 15 residues in the CDR3. The J segment lost 3 bases and the V segment lost 4 bases, leaving 4 bases of the junction unmatched. For the CDR3, the DNA is TGTGCCATCAGTGCCGGACAGGGGGCGGACTATGGCTACACCTTC. Its translation is CAISAGQGADYGYTF.